These T cell receptor beta chains were read from a single sample in a study of blood T cell repertoires in COVID-19. Sequenced by immunoSEQ multiplex PCR; TCRdb stores in-frame clones only, minus some. The data show about 260,000 clones, approximately 89% seen once. Sequencing was done on a sample of peripheral blood. The receptors derive from a man in his forties with active or convalescent COVID-19. Each CDR3 is given with its conserved first and last residue. D genes are given only for firm matches. Some rows mark clone size as missing; the rest say once, few, many or name a class of expanded clone.

>-|TRBV13|-|14|TRBJ1-1
TGTGCCAGCAGCTTAGACAGGGTGGGGACTGAAGCTTTCTTT
CASSLDRVGTEAFF
>-|TRBV18|-|16|TRBJ1-4
TGTGCCAGCTCACCACAGCGAGCAGGGAATAATGAAAAACTGTTTTTT
CASSPQRAGNNEKLFF
>-|TRBV7-3|-|13|TRBJ2-7
TGTGCCAGCAGCTTACGATCCAGCGGCGAGCAGTACTTC
CASSLRSSGEQYF
>TRBD1|TRBV6-6|-|14|TRBJ1-2
TGTGCCAGCAGTTACGGGGACAGGTCCTATGGCTACACCTTC
CASSYGDRSYGYTF
>TRBD1|TRBV7-9|few|15|TRBJ2-7
TGTGCCAGCAACAGAGTGGGGGACAGGGGGAACGAGCAGTACTTC
CASNRVGDRGNEQYF
>TRBD1|TRBV29-1|-|14|TRBJ1-4
TGCAGCGTTGAAGCTGGGACAGGGAATGAAAAACTGTTTTTT
CSVEAGTGNEKLFF
>-|TRBV6-1|-|15|TRBJ2-5
TGTGCCAGCAGTGAAAGCGTAACTAACCAAGAGACCCAGTACTTC
CASSESVTNQETQYF
>TRBD1|TRBV28|-|16|TRBJ1-5
TGTGCCAGCAGTGGGAGCCGGGACAGGGGCGATCAGCCCCAGCATTTT
CASSGSRDRGDQPQHF
>-|TRBV12-3/TRBV12-4|-|13|TRBJ2-5
TGTGCCAGCAGTTTCAAAGAGGGAGAGACCCAGTACTTC
CASSFKEGETQYF
>-|TRBV12-5|-|11|TRBJ2-5
TGTGCTAGTGGACTGGAAGAGACCCAGTACTTC
CASGLEETQYF
>-|TRBV19|-|13|TRBJ1-2
TGTGCCAGTAGGGAGGAGCAGTGGGATGGCTACACCTTC
CASREEQWDGYTF
>-|TRBV5-6|-|12|TRBJ2-1
TGTGCCAGCAGCTTGATGGGCTTTGAGCAGTTCTTC
CASSLMGFEQFF
>-|TRBV9|-|14|TRBJ2-1
TGTGCCAGCAGCGTAGGGGCTAGCCCCAATGAGCAGTTCTTC
CASSVGASPNEQFF
>TRBD1|TRBV9|-|16|TRBJ2-2
TGTGCCAGCAGCGTAGAGACAGGGACGAACACCGGGGAGCTGTTTTTT
CASSVETGTNTGELFF
>TRBD2|TRBV5-4|-|16|TRBJ2-3
TGTGCCAGCAGCCCAACTAGCGGGGGGGCAGCAGATACGCAGTATTTT
CASSPTSGGAADTQYF